This is a list of T cell receptor beta chains from one sample in a study of blood T cells in healthy people across ages. TCRdb recomputed calls from the 5' RACE reads with MiXCR, one row per CDR3 protein. The data show about 670,000 distinct CDR3 sequences, approximately 40% seen once. Sample: blood. The source of these receptors is an elderly man in good health. CDR3s include the opening cysteine and the closing phenylalanine or tryptophan. Each record gives: clone size, J gene, D gene, V gene, CDR3 protein, CDR3 DNA. D genes are given only for firm matches. Size tells how often a clone was seen (once, few, many) or the class of an expanded clone, and some rows leave it out.

abundance: .; j_gene: TRBJ2-1; d_gene: TRBD2; v_gene: TRBV6-2/TRBV6-3; CDR3aa: CASSYPILAGDGGEDEQFF; CDR3nt: TGTGCCAGCAGTTACCCTATCCTAGCGGGAGATGGGGGTGAGGATGAGCAGTTCTTC
abundance: .; j_gene: TRBJ2-7; d_gene: TRBD1; v_gene: TRBV5-6; CDR3aa: CASRRTGTSYEQYF; CDR3nt: TGTGCCAGCAGAAGGACAGGGACGTCCTACGAGCAGTACTTC
abundance: .; j_gene: TRBJ1-2; d_gene: .; v_gene: TRBV28; CDR3aa: CASSLMWVWGYTF; CDR3nt: TGTGCCAGCAGTTTGATGTGGGTTTGGGGCTACACCTTC
abundance: .; j_gene: TRBJ2-7; d_gene: .; v_gene: TRBV20-1; CDR3aa: CSARDGDRVAYEQYF; CDR3nt: TGCAGTGCTAGAGATGGGGACCGCGTGGCCTACGAGCAGTACTTC
abundance: .; j_gene: TRBJ1-6; d_gene: TRBD1; v_gene: TRBV28; CDR3aa: CASSLWQGESPLHF; CDR3nt: TGTGCCAGCAGTTTATGGCAGGGGGAATCACCCCTCCACTTT
abundance: .; j_gene: TRBJ2-1; d_gene: TRBD2; v_gene: TRBV7-2; CDR3aa: CASSLGEVERGLGQFF; CDR3nt: TGTGCCAGCAGCTTAGGAGAGGTCGAGCGGGGCCTGGGGCAGTTCTTC
abundance: many; j_gene: TRBJ2-3; d_gene: .; v_gene: TRBV15; CDR3aa: CATSRDRADTQYF; CDR3nt: TGTGCCACCAGCAGAGATCGTGCGGATACGCAGTATTTT
abundance: .; j_gene: TRBJ2-7; d_gene: .; v_gene: TRBV28; CDR3aa: CASSPTMASEQYF; CDR3nt: TGTGCCAGCAGCCCCACGATGGCGAGCGAGCAGTACTTC
abundance: .; j_gene: TRBJ2-5; d_gene: .; v_gene: TRBV6-5; CDR3aa: CASSYSLRVGETQYF; CDR3nt: TGTGCCAGCAGTTACTCTCTCAGGGTGGGGGAGACCCAGTACTTC
abundance: .; j_gene: TRBJ2-2; d_gene: TRBD2; v_gene: TRBV5-1; CDR3aa: CATTSGRAEDTGELFF; CDR3nt: TGCGCCACTACTAGCGGGAGGGCCGAGGACACCGGGGAGCTGTTTTTT
abundance: .; j_gene: TRBJ2-7; d_gene: .; v_gene: TRBV6-5; CDR3aa: CASSYSGTPGVQYF; CDR3nt: TGTGCCAGCAGTTACTCGGGGACTCCGGGTGTGCAGTACTTC
abundance: .; j_gene: TRBJ2-3; d_gene: .; v_gene: TRBV12-3/TRBV12-4; CDR3aa: CASRSDRLDTQYF; CDR3nt: TGTGCCAGCAGGTCCGACAGGTTAGATACGCAGTATTTT
abundance: .; j_gene: TRBJ2-2; d_gene: .; v_gene: TRBV12-3/TRBV12-4; CDR3aa: CASITGMNTGELFF; CDR3nt: TGTGCCAGTATCACAGGAATGAACACCGGGGAGCTGTTTTTT
abundance: .; j_gene: TRBJ2-7; d_gene: TRBD1; v_gene: TRBV6-5; CDR3aa: CASRSPGTGFHEQYF; CDR3nt: TGTGCCAGCAGATCTCCCGGGACAGGGTTCCACGAGCAGTACTTC
abundance: .; j_gene: TRBJ1-2; d_gene: TRBD1; v_gene: TRBV29-1; CDR3aa: CSVTGQGIGAYGYTF; CDR3nt: TGCAGCGTGACCGGACAGGGGATCGGGGCATATGGCTACACCTTC
abundance: few; j_gene: TRBJ2-3; d_gene: TRBD2; v_gene: TRBV28; CDR3aa: CASSSGRAGSTDTQYF; CDR3nt: TGTGCCAGCAGTTCCGGGAGGGCTGGTAGCACAGATACGCAGTATTTT
abundance: few; j_gene: TRBJ1-5; d_gene: TRBD1; v_gene: TRBV7-2; CDR3aa: CASSSQGANQPQHF; CDR3nt: TGTGCCAGCAGCTCCCAGGGGGCCAATCAGCCCCAGCATTTT
abundance: .; j_gene: TRBJ2-2; d_gene: .; v_gene: TRBV6-1; CDR3aa: CASSEGVAAGELFF; CDR3nt: TGTGCCAGCAGTGAAGGAGTTGCCGCCGGGGAGCTGTTTTTT
abundance: few; j_gene: TRBJ2-3; d_gene: .; v_gene: TRBV15; CDR3aa: CATSRGGGLRNTQYF; CDR3nt: TGTGCCACCAGCAGAGGGGGGGGCTTGAGGAATACGCAGTATTTT
abundance: .; j_gene: TRBJ1-5; d_gene: .; v_gene: TRBV27; CDR3aa: CASSPQGEGQPQHF; CDR3nt: TGTGCCAGCAGTCCACAGGGCGAGGGTCAGCCCCAGCATTTT
abundance: few; j_gene: TRBJ2-5; d_gene: .; v_gene: TRBV7-2; CDR3aa: CASSWAGLGETQYF; CDR3nt: TGTGCCAGCAGCTGGGCAGGTCTGGGGGAGACCCAGTACTTC
abundance: few; j_gene: TRBJ2-5; d_gene: .; v_gene: TRBV7-9; CDR3aa: CASSLAGVGQETQYF; CDR3nt: TGTGCCAGCAGCTTAGCGGGGGTAGGGCAAGAGACCCAGTACTTC
abundance: .; j_gene: TRBJ2-1; d_gene: .; v_gene: TRBV20-1; CDR3aa: CSARGGLAWDGQFF; CDR3nt: TGCAGTGCTAGAGGAGGGCTAGCGTGGGATGGGCAGTTCTTC
abundance: .; j_gene: TRBJ2-7; d_gene: .; v_gene: TRBV20-1; CDR3aa: CSAREQEIGEQYF; CDR3nt: TGCAGTGCTAGAGAACAGGAGATCGGCGAGCAGTACTTC
abundance: few; j_gene: TRBJ1-4; d_gene: .; v_gene: TRBV5-1; CDR3aa: CASSLLVADEKLFF; CDR3nt: TGCGCCAGCAGCTTGCTGGTGGCGGATGAAAAACTGTTTTTT
abundance: .; j_gene: TRBJ2-2; d_gene: .; v_gene: TRBV14; CDR3aa: CASSPRQTNTGELFF; CDR3nt: TGTGCCAGCAGCCCACGGCAGACGAACACCGGGGAGCTGTTTTTT
abundance: .; j_gene: TRBJ2-7; d_gene: .; v_gene: TRBV28; CDR3aa: CASVQGGSYEQYF; CDR3nt: TGTGCCAGCGTCCAGGGGGGGAGCTACGAGCAGTACTTC
abundance: .; j_gene: TRBJ2-1; d_gene: .; v_gene: TRBV6-5; CDR3aa: CASKEQGYNEQFF; CDR3nt: TGTGCCAGCAAGGAACAGGGCTACAATGAGCAGTTCTTC
abundance: .; j_gene: TRBJ2-6; d_gene: TRBD1; v_gene: TRBV6-2/TRBV6-3; CDR3aa: CASSLIRGLSGANVLTF; CDR3nt: TGTGCCAGCAGTCTTATCAGGGGGCTATCTGGGGCCAACGTCCTGACTTTC
abundance: .; j_gene: TRBJ2-7; d_gene: .; v_gene: TRBV5-4; CDR3aa: CASSVGEGYEQYF; CDR3nt: TGTGCCAGCAGCGTGGGGGAAGGCTACGAGCAGTACTTC
abundance: few; j_gene: TRBJ2-7; d_gene: .; v_gene: TRBV24-1; CDR3aa: CATSDPGGSAYEQYF; CDR3nt: TGTGCCACCAGTGACCCCGGGGGTAGCGCTTACGAGCAGTACTTC
abundance: .; j_gene: TRBJ2-2; d_gene: .; v_gene: TRBV5-5; CDR3aa: CASSLDTYTGELFF; CDR3nt: TGTGCCAGCAGCCTCGACACCTACACCGGGGAGCTGTTTTTT
abundance: .; j_gene: TRBJ2-2; d_gene: .; v_gene: TRBV12-3/TRBV12-4; CDR3aa: CASRAGWTGELFF; CDR3nt: TGTGCCAGCAGGGCGGGATGGACCGGGGAGCTGTTTTTT
abundance: .; j_gene: TRBJ2-1; d_gene: .; v_gene: TRBV5-1; CDR3aa: CASSLDSQGNEQFF; CDR3nt: TGCGCCAGCAGCTTGGATTCACAGGGCAATGAGCAGTTCTTC
abundance: few; j_gene: TRBJ1-6; d_gene: .; v_gene: TRBV2; CDR3aa: CASSVQKDRNSPLHF; CDR3nt: TGTGCCAGCAGTGTTCAGAAAGATAGGAATTCACCCCTCCACTTT
abundance: .; j_gene: TRBJ2-7; d_gene: TRBD1; v_gene: TRBV9; CDR3aa: CASSVRGGGYEQYF; CDR3nt: TGTGCCAGCAGCGTACGAGGGGGCGGATACGAGCAGTACTTC
abundance: .; j_gene: TRBJ1-1; d_gene: .; v_gene: TRBV20-1; CDR3aa: CSASGRRYTEAFF; CDR3nt: TGCAGTGCTTCGGGCAGGAGGTACACTGAAGCTTTCTTT
abundance: .; j_gene: TRBJ2-1; d_gene: .; v_gene: TRBV6-5; CDR3aa: CASSFPGYEQFF; CDR3nt: TGTGCCAGCAGTTTTCCAGGGTATGAGCAGTTCTTC
abundance: few; j_gene: TRBJ2-3; d_gene: TRBD2; v_gene: TRBV20-1; CDR3aa: CSAREGLAGSSTDTQYF; CDR3nt: TGCAGTGCTAGAGAAGGACTAGCGGGATCTAGCACAGATACGCAGTATTTT
abundance: many; j_gene: TRBJ2-5; d_gene: .; v_gene: TRBV4-2; CDR3aa: CASSQAGETQYF; CDR3nt: TGTGCCAGCAGCCAAGCTGGAGAGACCCAGTACTTC
abundance: .; j_gene: TRBJ2-5; d_gene: TRBD1; v_gene: TRBV5-1; CDR3aa: CASGTGGRETQYF; CDR3nt: TGCGCCAGCGGAACAGGGGGACGGGAGACCCAGTACTTC
abundance: once; j_gene: TRBJ2-2; d_gene: TRBD2; v_gene: TRBV20-1; CDR3aa: CSAMQVAGVPTGELFF; CDR3nt: TGCAGTGCTATGCAGGTGGCGGGAGTCCCCACCGGGGAGCTGTTTTTT
abundance: .; j_gene: TRBJ2-7; d_gene: .; v_gene: TRBV7-2; CDR3aa: CASSRVGAQGTSEQYF; CDR3nt: TGTGCCAGCAGCCGTGTCGGGGCGCAGGGAACCAGCGAGCAGTACTTC
abundance: .; j_gene: TRBJ2-5; d_gene: TRBD2; v_gene: TRBV9; CDR3aa: CASSQTLAGTRTQYF; CDR3nt: TGTGCCAGCAGCCAGACACTAGCGGGGACCAGGACCCAGTACTTC
abundance: .; j_gene: TRBJ2-5; d_gene: TRBD2; v_gene: TRBV10-1; CDR3aa: CASSDRTSGGARETQYF; CDR3nt: TGCGCCAGCAGTGACCGGACTAGCGGGGGGGCCAGAGAGACCCAGTACTTC
abundance: .; j_gene: TRBJ1-4; d_gene: .; v_gene: TRBV5-6; CDR3aa: CASSLIRTDSGEKLFF; CDR3nt: TGTGCCAGCAGCTTAATCAGGACAGACTCGGGCGAAAAACTGTTTTTT
abundance: .; j_gene: TRBJ2-7; d_gene: .; v_gene: TRBV9; CDR3aa: CASSVAFGYEQYF; CDR3nt: TGTGCCAGCAGCGTAGCTTTTGGCTACGAGCAGTACTTC
abundance: .; j_gene: TRBJ2-2; d_gene: .; v_gene: TRBV28; CDR3aa: CASSLPPPSNTGELFF; CDR3nt: TGTGCCAGCAGTTTGCCCCCCCCATCGAACACCGGGGAGCTGTTTTTT
abundance: .; j_gene: TRBJ1-4; d_gene: .; v_gene: TRBV7-2; CDR3aa: CASSPAGSANEKLFF; CDR3nt: TGTGCCAGCAGCCCAGCCGGGAGCGCTAATGAAAAACTGTTTTTT
abundance: .; j_gene: TRBJ2-7; d_gene: .; v_gene: TRBV20-1; CDR3aa: CSASKQLPVNEQYF; CDR3nt: TGCAGTGCTAGCAAACAGCTCCCTGTGAACGAGCAGTACTTC
abundance: many; j_gene: TRBJ2-1; d_gene: .; v_gene: TRBV20-1; CDR3aa: CSARDKLQRGYNEQFF; CDR3nt: TGCAGTGCTAGAGATAAGCTTCAGCGAGGGTACAATGAGCAGTTCTTC
abundance: .; j_gene: TRBJ1-2; d_gene: .; v_gene: TRBV29-1; CDR3aa: CSVESTRGNGYTF; CDR3nt: TGCAGCGTGGAAAGTACCAGGGGCAATGGCTACACCTTC
abundance: .; j_gene: TRBJ2-3; d_gene: .; v_gene: TRBV28; CDR3aa: CASSSPGERTDTQYF; CDR3nt: TGTGCCAGCAGTTCCCCTGGGGAACGTACAGATACGCAGTATTTT
abundance: .; j_gene: TRBJ1-1; d_gene: TRBD1; v_gene: TRBV14; CDR3aa: CASSPGDRGPHTEAFF; CDR3nt: TGTGCCAGCAGCCCCGGGGACAGGGGGCCCCATACTGAAGCTTTCTTT